These T cell receptor beta chains were read from a single sample in a study of siplizumab effects on memory and regulatory T cells. TCRdb's table, derived via immunoSEQ multiplex PCR, lists solely in-frame clones and lacks some. This sample has roughly 100,000 clones, with just over 90% found just once. The sequenced material came from CD4+ T cells sorted from blood. These receptors all stem from a human donor in good health. CDR3s include the opening cysteine and the closing phenylalanine or tryptophan. D genes are given only for firm matches. Size is stated for part of the rows, as once, few or many counts, or as a class when the clone is expanded.

clone_size	v_call	j_call	cdr3_length	d_call	cdr3_aa	cdr3_nt
.	TRBV29-1	TRBJ1-1	13	.	CSVGRGNNPEAFF	TGCAGCGTTGGTCGAGGGAACAACCCTGAAGCTTTCTTT
.	TRBV19	TRBJ1-6	12	.	CASSEIGDTLHF	TGTGCCAGTAGTGAGATTGGGGACACCCTCCACTTT
.	TRBV7-2	TRBJ2-4	17	.	CASSPQRLELAKNIQYF	TGTGCCAGCAGCCCCCAACGTTTGGAGCTAGCCAAAAACATTCAGTACTTC
.	TRBV13	TRBJ2-3	12	.	CASSLGLESQYF	TGTGCCAGCAGCTTAGGGCTAGAGTCGCAGTATTTT
.	TRBV15	TRBJ2-3	16	TRBD1	CATSKPGQGVADTQYF	TGTGCCACCAGCAAACCGGGACAGGGTGTCGCAGATACGCAGTATTTT
.	TRBV6-1	TRBJ1-1	13	.	CASSPDRTTEAFF	TGTGCCAGCAGCCCGGACAGAACCACTGAAGCTTTCTTT
.	TRBV9	TRBJ2-1	16	.	CASSEGTARRYGEQFF	TGTGCCAGCAGCGAGGGGACGGCCCGGAGGTACGGTGAGCAGTTCTTC
once	TRBV11-3	TRBJ2-2	15	.	CASSSSGVDTGELFF	TGTGCCAGCAGCTCCTCGGGGGTAGACACCGGGGAGCTGTTTTTT
.	TRBV5-6	TRBJ2-7	14	.	CASSLPQGPVEQYF	TGTGCCAGCAGCTTACCTCAGGGCCCTGTAGAGCAGTACTTC
.	TRBV11-2	TRBJ2-1	14	TRBD2	CASSLPGTSSEQFF	TGTGCCAGCAGCTTACCCGGGACTAGCAGTGAGCAGTTCTTC
.	TRBV4-2	TRBJ1-1	17	.	CASSQGPWGGDNTEAFF	TGTGCCAGCAGCCAAGGGCCCTGGGGAGGGGACAACACTGAAGCTTTCTTT
.	TRBV5-4	TRBJ2-7	14	.	CASSLEAGSYEQYF	TGTGCCAGCAGCTTGGAGGCTGGCTCCTACGAGCAGTACTTC
.	TRBV10-3	TRBJ1-1	14	.	CAISEAGTNTEAFF	TGTGCCATCAGTGAGGCAGGGACGAACACTGAAGCTTTCTTT
.	TRBV2	TRBJ2-3	15	.	CASSELGGLSDTQYF	TGTGCCAGCAGTGAATTGGGCGGGTTGTCAGATACGCAGTATTTT
.	TRBV6-1	TRBJ1-1	9	.	CASSPEAFF	TGTGCCAGCAGCCCGGAAGCTTTCTTT
.	TRBV13	TRBJ2-1	15	.	CASSSGFIFTGEQFF	TGTGCCAGCAGTTCCGGGTTCATCTTTACCGGTGAGCAGTTCTTC
.	TRBV14	TRBJ2-3	19	TRBD2	CASSQEPGLAGGHTDTQYF	TGTGCCAGCAGCCAAGAGCCGGGACTAGCGGGAGGGCACACAGATACGCAGTATTTT
.	TRBV5-4	TRBJ2-5	15	TRBD1	CASSSTGTGRETQYF	TGTGCCAGCAGCTCCACCGGGACAGGGAGGGAGACCCAGTACTTC
.	TRBV7-8	TRBJ1-2	14	.	CASSLLGRQSGYTF	TGTGCCAGCAGCTTACTCGGACGCCAGAGTGGCTACACCTTC
.	TRBV18	TRBJ2-3	16	.	CASSPIAKRAQDTQYF	TGTGCCAGCTCACCGATCGCCAAAAGGGCCCAAGATACGCAGTATTTT
.	TRBV18	TRBJ2-7	14	.	CASSLGPRTYEQYF	TGTGCCAGCTCACTGGGACCGAGAACCTACGAGCAGTACTTC
.	TRBV14	TRBJ2-1	16	.	CASSQLRGGAGDEQFF	TGTGCCAGCAGCCAACTCCGAGGAGGGGCTGGAGATGAGCAGTTCTTC
.	TRBV30	TRBJ2-7	14	.	CAWNRPPSPHEQYF	TGTGCCTGGAACAGGCCGCCGAGTCCTCACGAGCAGTACTTC
.	TRBV29-1	TRBJ2-3	13	.	CSVEVGFADTQYF	TGCAGCGTTGAGGTTGGGTTCGCAGATACGCAGTATTTT
.	TRBV6-5	TRBJ1-2	16	TRBD1	CASSYLTGGAHSGYTF	TGTGCCAGCAGTTACTTGACAGGGGGCGCACACAGTGGCTACACCTTC
.	TRBV2	TRBJ2-3	14	TRBD2	CASTPGLGPDTQYF	TGTGCCAGCACCCCTGGACTAGGCCCAGATACGCAGTATTTT
.	TRBV11-2	TRBJ1-1	14	TRBD1	CASSKTGGRTEAFF	TGTGCCAGCAGCAAAACAGGGGGCCGGACTGAAGCTTTCTTT
.	TRBV5-4	TRBJ2-7	13	.	CASSLAVSYEQYF	TGTGCCAGCAGCTTGGCCGTGTCCTACGAGCAGTACTTC
.	TRBV4-1	TRBJ2-7	16	.	CASSQDPGAVYGKQYF	TGCGCCAGCAGCCAAGATCCGGGAGCCGTTTACGGGAAGCAGTACTTC
.	TRBV27	TRBJ2-5	16	TRBD1	CASSPERDRGGETQYF	TGTGCCAGCAGTCCGGAGAGGGACAGGGGTGGGGAGACCCAGTACTTC
many	TRBV9	TRBJ1-1	14	.	CASSVGPTSTEAFF	TGTGCCAGCAGCGTAGGGCCCACGAGCACTGAAGCTTTCTTT
once	TRBV9	TRBJ1-2	15	.	CASSVGGSINYGYTF	TGTGCCAGCAGCGTAGGGGGGAGTATCAACTATGGCTACACCTTC
few	TRBV21-1	TRBJ2-2	17	.	CASSQGQGDTNTGELFF	TGTGCCAGCAGCCAGGGACAGGGGGATACGAACACCGGGGAGCTGTTTTTT
.	TRBV11-3	TRBJ1-2	15	TRBD1	CASSFGQGGIYGYTF	TGTGCCAGCAGCTTCGGACAGGGGGGTATCTATGGCTACACCTTC
.	TRBV2	TRBJ1-1	14	.	CASNSGPLNTEAFF	TGTGCCAGCAATTCGGGACCCCTGAACACTGAAGCTTTCTTT
.	TRBV5-1	TRBJ2-1	14	TRBD2	CASSDPRTSAEQFF	TGCGCCAGCAGCGATCCCCGGACTAGCGCTGAGCAGTTCTTC
.	TRBV15	TRBJ1-5	13	.	CATSWGSREPQHF	TGTGCCACCAGCTGGGGCTCTAGAGAGCCCCAGCATTTT
.	TRBV7-3	TRBJ2-5	16	.	CASSPQPSGWGETQYF	TGTGCCAGCAGCCCCCAGCCCAGCGGTTGGGGGGAGACCCAGTACTTC
.	TRBV19	TRBJ1-5	15	.	CASSIGDTLNQPQHF	TGTGCCAGTAGTATTGGGGACACCCTCAATCAGCCCCAGCATTTT
.	TRBV4-1	TRBJ1-4	14	.	CASSQVSPLSELFF	TGCGCCAGCAGCCAAGTCTCGCCTCTATCGGAACTGTTTTTT
.	TRBV6-4	TRBJ1-2	16	TRBD1	CASSDRTGGTYYGYTF	TGTGCCAGCAGTGACCGAACAGGGGGAACGTACTATGGCTACACCTTC
.	TRBV25-1	TRBJ1-2	15	TRBD1	CASSGVTGGSYGYTF	TGTGCCAGCAGTGGTGTCACAGGGGGGAGCTATGGCTACACCTTC
.	TRBV5-5	TRBJ1-1	13	.	CASSLALGTEAFF	TGTGCCAGCAGCTTGGCGCTAGGCACTGAAGCTTTCTTT
.	TRBV18	TRBJ2-5	15	.	CASSSQTAFQETQYF	TGTGCCAGCTCATCACAGACGGCGTTCCAAGAGACCCAGTACTTC
.	TRBV6-6	TRBJ1-5	13	.	CASRGAGNQPQHF	TGTGCCAGTCGTGGGGCTGGCAATCAGCCCCAGCATTTT
.	TRBV5-4	TRBJ2-4	16	.	CASSFYLNGAKNIQYF	TGTGCCAGCAGCTTTTACTTGAATGGGGCCAAAAACATTCAGTACTTC
few	TRBV5-8	TRBJ2-1	17	TRBD2	CASPLAGGPISYNEQFF	TGTGCCAGTCCGCTAGCGGGGGGTCCCATTTCTTACAATGAGCAGTTCTTC
.	TRBV9	TRBJ1-6	15	TRBD1	CASSERQGADSPLHF	TGTGCCAGCAGCGAAAGACAGGGGGCGGATTCACCCCTCCACTTT
.	TRBV19	TRBJ2-2	16	.	CASTQPGTTNTGELFF	TGTGCCAGTACACAACCCGGGACAACGAACACCGGGGAGCTGTTTTTT
once	TRBV7-7	TRBJ2-1	15	.	CASSVSRGNYNEQFF	TGTGCTAGCAGCGTCTCGCGGGGCAACTACAATGAGCAGTTCTTC
once	TRBV5-1	TRBJ1-4	14	.	CASTLGAGREKLFF	TGCGCCAGCACCTTGGGGGCCGGACGGGAAAAACTGTTTTTT
.	TRBV5-4	TRBJ1-2	13	.	CASSSGTPYGYTF	TGTGCCAGCAGCTCGGGGACGCCTTATGGCTACACCTTC
.	TRBV2	TRBJ1-5	15	TRBD1	CASSADRAGNQPQHF	TGTGCCAGCAGTGCTGACAGGGCGGGCAATCAGCCCCAGCATTTT